The source of this TCR beta chain is a study of blood T cell repertoires in COVID-19. Overall study context: Material from acute and convalescent COVID-19 was sourced from the United States, Italy and Spain. T cells, B-cell-depleted T cells, or PBMCs supplied cDNA or gDNA.

Germline-derived CDR1 and CDR2 are KGHDR and SFDVKD. With 9 bases clipped from V and 0 bases from J, the junction kept 3 bases outside the gene matches. There are 13 residues in the CDR3. The participants were between roughly 18 and 89 years old and came from 20 to 30 US areas. Membership in each cohort depended on participant-reported clinical history. Assay: immunoSEQ multiplex PCR; the TCRdb copy retains only in-frame clones and omits some. The table shows about 140,000 clones, with 84% occurring only once. V usage is TRBV24-1 and J usage is TRBJ1-1; 7 nucleotides line up with TRBD1. Sequenced material: PBMCs or T cells enriched from blood (not recorded which). The sequence was obtained from a woman aged 50 to 65 with acute COVID-19. CDR3 sequence (DNA): TGTGCCACCGGGGACAGTATGAACACTGAAGCTTTCTTT. Translation: CATGDSMNTEAFF.